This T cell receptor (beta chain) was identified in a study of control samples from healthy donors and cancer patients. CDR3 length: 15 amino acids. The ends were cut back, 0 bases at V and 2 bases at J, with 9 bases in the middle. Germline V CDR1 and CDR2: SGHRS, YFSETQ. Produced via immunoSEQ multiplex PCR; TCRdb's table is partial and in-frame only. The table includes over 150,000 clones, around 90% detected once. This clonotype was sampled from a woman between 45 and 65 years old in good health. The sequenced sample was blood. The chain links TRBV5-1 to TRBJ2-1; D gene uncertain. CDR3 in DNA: TGCGCCAGCAGCTTGGGACACGGAACCTACAATGAGCAGTTCTTC. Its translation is CASSLGHGTYNEQFF.